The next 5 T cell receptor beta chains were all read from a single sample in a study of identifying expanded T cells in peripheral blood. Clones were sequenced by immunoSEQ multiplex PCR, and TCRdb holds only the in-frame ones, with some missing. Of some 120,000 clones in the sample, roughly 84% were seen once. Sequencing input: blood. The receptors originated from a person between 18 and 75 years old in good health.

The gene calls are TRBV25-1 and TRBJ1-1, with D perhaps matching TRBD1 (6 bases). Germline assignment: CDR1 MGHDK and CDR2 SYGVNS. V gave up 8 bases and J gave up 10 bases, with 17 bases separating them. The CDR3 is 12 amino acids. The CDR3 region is CASSQGYYTAFF. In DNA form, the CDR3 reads TGTGCCAGCTCCCAGGGGTATTATACAGCTTTCTTT.

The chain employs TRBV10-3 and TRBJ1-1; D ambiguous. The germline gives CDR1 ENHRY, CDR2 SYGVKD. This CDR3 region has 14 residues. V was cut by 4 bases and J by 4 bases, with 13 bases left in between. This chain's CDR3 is CAISGTITSTEAFF. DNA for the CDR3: TGTGCCATCAGTGGAACTATTACGAGCACTGAAGCTTTCTTT.

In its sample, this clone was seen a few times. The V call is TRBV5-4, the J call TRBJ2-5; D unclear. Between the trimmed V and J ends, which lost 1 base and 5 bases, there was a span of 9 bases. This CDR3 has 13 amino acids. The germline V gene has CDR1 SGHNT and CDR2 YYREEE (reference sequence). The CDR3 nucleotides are TGTGCCAGCAGCTTGTCGTGGTCGGAGACCCAGTACTTC. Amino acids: CASSLSWSETQYF.

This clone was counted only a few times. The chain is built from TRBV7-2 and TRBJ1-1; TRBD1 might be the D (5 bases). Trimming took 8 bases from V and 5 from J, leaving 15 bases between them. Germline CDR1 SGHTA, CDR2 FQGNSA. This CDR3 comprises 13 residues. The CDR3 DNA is TGTGCCAGCCAGTCCACCGGGGGAACTGAAGCTTTCTTT. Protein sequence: CASQSTGGTEAFF. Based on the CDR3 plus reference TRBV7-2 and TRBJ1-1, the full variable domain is GAGVSQSPSNKVTEKGKDVELRCDPISGHTALYWYRQSLGQGLEFLIYFQGNSAPDKSGLPSDRFSAERTGGSVSTLTIQRTQQEDSAVYLCASQSTGGTEAFFGQGTRLTVV.

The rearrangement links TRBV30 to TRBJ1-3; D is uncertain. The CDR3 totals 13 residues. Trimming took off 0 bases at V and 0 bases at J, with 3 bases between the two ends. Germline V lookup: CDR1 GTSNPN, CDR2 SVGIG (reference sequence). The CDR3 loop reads CAWSVGSGNTIYF. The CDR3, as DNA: TGTGCCTGGAGTGTAGGCTCTGGAAACACCATATATTTT.